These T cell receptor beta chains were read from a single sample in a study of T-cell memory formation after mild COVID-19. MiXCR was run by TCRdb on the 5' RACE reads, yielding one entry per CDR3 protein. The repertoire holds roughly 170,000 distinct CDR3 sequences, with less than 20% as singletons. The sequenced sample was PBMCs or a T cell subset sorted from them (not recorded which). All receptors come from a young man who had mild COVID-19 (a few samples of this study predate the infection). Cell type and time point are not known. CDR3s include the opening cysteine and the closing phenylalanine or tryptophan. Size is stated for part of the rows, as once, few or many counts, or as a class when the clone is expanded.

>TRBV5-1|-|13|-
CASSLEAGNEQFF
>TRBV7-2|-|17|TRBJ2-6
CASSPRGGRTGANVLTF
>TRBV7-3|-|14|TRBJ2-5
CASSLLGDKETQYF
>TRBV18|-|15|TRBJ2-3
CASSPPSGGSDTQYF
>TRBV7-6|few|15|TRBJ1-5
CASSLDSNRNQPQHF
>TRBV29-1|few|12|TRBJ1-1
CSVLGGDTEAFF
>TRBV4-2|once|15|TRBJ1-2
CASSQDTGGGYGDTF
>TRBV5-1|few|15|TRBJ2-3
CASSFARLVVDTQYF
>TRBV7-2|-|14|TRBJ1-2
CASSLSSSSYGYTF
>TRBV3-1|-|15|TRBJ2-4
CASSHDGVRGNIQYF
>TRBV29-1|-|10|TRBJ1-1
CSVVGSEAFF
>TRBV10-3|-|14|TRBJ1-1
CAIRDRQGTAEAFF
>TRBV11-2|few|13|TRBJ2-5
CASSPSVQETQYF
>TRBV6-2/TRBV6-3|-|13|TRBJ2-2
CASSRQVTGELFF
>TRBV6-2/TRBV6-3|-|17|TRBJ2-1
CASSSGRLRGGYNEQFF
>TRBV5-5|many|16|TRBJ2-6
CASSFTGGPGANVLTF
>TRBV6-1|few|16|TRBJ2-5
CASSPQGTGVRETQYF
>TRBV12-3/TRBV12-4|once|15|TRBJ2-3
CASRPGQGGSDTQYF
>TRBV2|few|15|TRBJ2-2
CASSAGTLNTGELFF
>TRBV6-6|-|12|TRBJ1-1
CASSPQGVEAFF
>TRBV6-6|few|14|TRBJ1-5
CASSYPGSNQPQHF
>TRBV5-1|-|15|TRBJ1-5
CASSFNGVNNQPQHF
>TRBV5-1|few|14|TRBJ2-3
CASHGGGSADTQYF
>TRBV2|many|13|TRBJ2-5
CASSDVGQETQYF
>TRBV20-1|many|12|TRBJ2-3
CSAINQGDTQYF
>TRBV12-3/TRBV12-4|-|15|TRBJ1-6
CASSLWGIGISPLHF
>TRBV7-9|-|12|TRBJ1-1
CASSFLQGWAFF
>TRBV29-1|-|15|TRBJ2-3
CSVSTSGGLGNTQYF
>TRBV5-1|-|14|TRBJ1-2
CASSLTGDQYGYTF
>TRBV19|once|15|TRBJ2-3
CASRGTERITDTQYF
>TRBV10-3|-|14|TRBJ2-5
CAISTTGGEETQYF
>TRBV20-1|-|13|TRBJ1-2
CSARDDLLHGYTF
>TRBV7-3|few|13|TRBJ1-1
CASSRQDDTEAFF
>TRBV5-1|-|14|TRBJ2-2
CASGTAPNTGELFF
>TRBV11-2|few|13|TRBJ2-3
CASTPSWADTQYF
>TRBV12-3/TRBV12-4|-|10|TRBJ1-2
CASSTSTLDF
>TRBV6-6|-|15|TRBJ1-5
CASSSRRGLDQPQHF
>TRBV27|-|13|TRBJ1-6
CASSRDRAVTLHF
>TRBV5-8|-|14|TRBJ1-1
CASSFTGPNTEAFF
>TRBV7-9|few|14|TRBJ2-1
CASSWETVYNEQFF